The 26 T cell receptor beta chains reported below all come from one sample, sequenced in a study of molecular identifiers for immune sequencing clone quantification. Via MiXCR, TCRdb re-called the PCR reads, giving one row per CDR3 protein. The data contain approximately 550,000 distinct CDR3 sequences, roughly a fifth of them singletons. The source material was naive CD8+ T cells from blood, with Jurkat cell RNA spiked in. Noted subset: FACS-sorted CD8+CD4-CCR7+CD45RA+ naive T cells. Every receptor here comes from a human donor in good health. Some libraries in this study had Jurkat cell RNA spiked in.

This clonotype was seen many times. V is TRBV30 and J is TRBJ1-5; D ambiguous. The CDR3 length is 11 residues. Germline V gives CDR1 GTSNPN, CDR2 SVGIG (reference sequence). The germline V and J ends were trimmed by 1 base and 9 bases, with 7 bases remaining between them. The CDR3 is CAWSETGPQHF. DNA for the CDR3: TGTGCCTGGAGTGAAACGGGGCCCCAGCATTTT.

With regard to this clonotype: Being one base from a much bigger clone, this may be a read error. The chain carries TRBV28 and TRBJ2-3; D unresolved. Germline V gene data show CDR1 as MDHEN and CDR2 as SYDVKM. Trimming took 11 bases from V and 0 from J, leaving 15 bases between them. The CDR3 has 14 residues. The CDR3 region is CAPLCVQSTDTQYF. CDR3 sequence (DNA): TGTGCCCCTCTATGCGTCCAAAGCACAGATACGCAGTATTTT.

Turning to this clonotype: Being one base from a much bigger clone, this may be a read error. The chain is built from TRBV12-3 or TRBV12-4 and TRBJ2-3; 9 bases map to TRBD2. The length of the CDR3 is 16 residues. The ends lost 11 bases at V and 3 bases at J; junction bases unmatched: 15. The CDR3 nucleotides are TGTGCCGGCGAGGAGGGCGGGAGGGCCTTTACAGATACGCAGTATTTT. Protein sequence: CAGEEGGRAFTDTQYF.

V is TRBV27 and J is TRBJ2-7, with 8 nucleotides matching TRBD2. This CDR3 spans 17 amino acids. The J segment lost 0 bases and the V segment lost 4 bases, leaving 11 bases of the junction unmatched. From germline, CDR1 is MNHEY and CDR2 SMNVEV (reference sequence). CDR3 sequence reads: CASSSLGSAGGSYEQYF. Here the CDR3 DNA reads TGTGCCAGCAGTTCCCTCGGAAGTGCGGGGGGCTCCTACGAGCAGTACTTC.

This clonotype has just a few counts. The CDR3, as DNA: TGCGCCAGCAGCCAAGACCCGACAGCGGCTGAAGCTTTCTTT. Its protein is CASSQDPTAAEAFF. The V gene is TRBV4-3, the J gene TRBJ1-1; D is perhaps TRBD1 (5 bases). V lost 0 bases and J lost 6, with 11 bases in between. CDR1 and CDR2 (germline): LGHNA, YSLEER. The CDR3 is made up of 14 amino acids.

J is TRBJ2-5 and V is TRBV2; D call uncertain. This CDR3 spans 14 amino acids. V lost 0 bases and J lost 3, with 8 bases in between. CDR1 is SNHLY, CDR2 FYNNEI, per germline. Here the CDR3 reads CASSEAVYEETQYF. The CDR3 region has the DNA TGTGCCAGCAGTGAAGCGGTTTATGAAGAGACCCAGTACTTC.

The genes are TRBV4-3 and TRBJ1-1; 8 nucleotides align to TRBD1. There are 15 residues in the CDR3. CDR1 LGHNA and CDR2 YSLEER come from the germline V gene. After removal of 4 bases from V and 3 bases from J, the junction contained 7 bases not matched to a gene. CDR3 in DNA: TGCGCCAGCAGCCCCTCCAGGGGGCATGACACTGAAGCTTTCTTT. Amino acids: CASSPSRGHDTEAFF.

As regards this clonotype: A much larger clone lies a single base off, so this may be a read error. CDR3 nucleotide sequence: TGTGCCAGCAGCCCCTCAGCGGGAGGGTATTGCGAGCAGTACTTC. Its translation: CASSPSAGGYCEQYF. The J gene is TRBJ2-7, the V gene TRBV4-2; 10 bases fit TRBD2. This CDR3 spans 15 amino acids. After removal of 4 bases from V and 6 bases from J, the junction contained 9 bases not matched to a gene. Germline CDR1 reads LGHNA; CDR2 reads YNFKEQ.

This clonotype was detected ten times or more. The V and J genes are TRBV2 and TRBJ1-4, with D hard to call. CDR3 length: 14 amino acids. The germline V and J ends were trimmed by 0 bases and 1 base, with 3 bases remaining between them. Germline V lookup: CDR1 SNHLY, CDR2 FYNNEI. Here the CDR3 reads CASSEAITNEKLFF. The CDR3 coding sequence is TGTGCCAGCAGTGAAGCTATAACTAATGAAAAACTGTTTTTT.

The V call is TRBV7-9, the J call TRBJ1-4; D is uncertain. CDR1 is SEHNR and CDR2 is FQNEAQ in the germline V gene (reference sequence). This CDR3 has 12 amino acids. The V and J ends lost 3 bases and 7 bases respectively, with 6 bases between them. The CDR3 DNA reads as TGTGCCAGCAGCTTCATCAGTGAAAAACTGTTTTTT. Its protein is CASSFISEKLFF.

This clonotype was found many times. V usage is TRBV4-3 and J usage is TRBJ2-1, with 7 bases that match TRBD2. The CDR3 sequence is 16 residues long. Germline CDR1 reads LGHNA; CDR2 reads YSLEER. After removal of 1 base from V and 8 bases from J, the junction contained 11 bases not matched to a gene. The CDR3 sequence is CASSQGGGRSWDEQFF. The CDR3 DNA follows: TGCGCCAGCAGCCAAGGAGGCGGGAGATCATGGGATGAGCAGTTCTTC.

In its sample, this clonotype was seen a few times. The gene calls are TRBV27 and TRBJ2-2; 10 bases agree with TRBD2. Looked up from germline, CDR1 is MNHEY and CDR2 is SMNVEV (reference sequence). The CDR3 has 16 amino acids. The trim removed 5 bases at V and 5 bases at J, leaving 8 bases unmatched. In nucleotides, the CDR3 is TGTGCCAGCAGTCCGCTCCTAGCGGGAGATACCGGGGAGCTGTTTTTT. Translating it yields CASSPLLAGDTGELFF.

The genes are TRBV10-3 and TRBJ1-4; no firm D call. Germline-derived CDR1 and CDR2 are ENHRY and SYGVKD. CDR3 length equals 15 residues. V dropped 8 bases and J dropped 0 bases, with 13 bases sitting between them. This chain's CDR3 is CAIRSGLATNEKLFF. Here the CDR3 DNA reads TGTGCCATCCGTTCTGGGCTCGCAACTAATGAAAAACTGTTTTTT.

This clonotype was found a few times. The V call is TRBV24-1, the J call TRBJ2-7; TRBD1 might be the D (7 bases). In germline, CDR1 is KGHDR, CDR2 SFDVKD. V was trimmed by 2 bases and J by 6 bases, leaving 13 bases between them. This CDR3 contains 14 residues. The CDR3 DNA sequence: TGTGCCACCAGTGATTCAACCCAGGGGGGCGAGCAGTACTTC. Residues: CATSDSTQGGEQYF.

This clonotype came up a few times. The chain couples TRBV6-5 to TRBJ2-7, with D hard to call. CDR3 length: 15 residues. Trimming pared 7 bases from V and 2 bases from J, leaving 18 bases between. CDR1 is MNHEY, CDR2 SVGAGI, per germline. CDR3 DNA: TGTGCCAGCATCCTAAGGGCAGTTGGGGCCTACGAGCAGTACTTC. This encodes CASILRAVGAYEQYF.

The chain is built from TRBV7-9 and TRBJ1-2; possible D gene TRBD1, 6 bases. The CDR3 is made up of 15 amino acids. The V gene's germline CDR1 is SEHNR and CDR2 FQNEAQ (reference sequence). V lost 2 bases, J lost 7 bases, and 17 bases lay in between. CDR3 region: CASSLNMRGNIGYTF. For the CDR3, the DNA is TGTGCCAGCAGCTTAAATATGAGGGGGAATATTGGCTACACCTTC.

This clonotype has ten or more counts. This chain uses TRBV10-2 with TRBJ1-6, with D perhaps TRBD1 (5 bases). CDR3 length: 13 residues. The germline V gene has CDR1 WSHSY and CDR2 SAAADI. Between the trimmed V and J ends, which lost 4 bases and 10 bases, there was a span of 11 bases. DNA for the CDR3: TGCGCCAGCAGTGTCGGGGGATCCTCACCCCTCCACTTT. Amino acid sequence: CASSVGGSSPLHF.

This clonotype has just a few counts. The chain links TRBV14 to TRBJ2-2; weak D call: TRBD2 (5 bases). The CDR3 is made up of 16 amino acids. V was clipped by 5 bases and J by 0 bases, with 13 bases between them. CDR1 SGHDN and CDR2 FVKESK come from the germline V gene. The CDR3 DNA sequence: TGTGCCAGCAGCGGGCTAAGAGGGACGAACACCGGGGAGCTGTTTTTT. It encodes CASSGLRGTNTGELFF. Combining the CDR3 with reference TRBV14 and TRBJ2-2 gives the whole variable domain EAGVTQFPSHSVIEKGQTVTLRCDPISGHDNLYWYRRVMGKEIKFLLHFVKESKQDESGMPNNRFLAERTGGTYSTLKVQPAELEDSGVYFCASSGLRGTNTGELFFGEGSRLTVL.

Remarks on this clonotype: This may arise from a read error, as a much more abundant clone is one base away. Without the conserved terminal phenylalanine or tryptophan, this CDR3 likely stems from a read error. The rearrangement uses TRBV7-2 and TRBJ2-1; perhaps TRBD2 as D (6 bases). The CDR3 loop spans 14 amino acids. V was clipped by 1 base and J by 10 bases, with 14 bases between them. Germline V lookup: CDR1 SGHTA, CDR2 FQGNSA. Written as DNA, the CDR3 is TGTGCCAGCAGCTTAGTGGGGGGTCGGCGAGAGCAGTTCTCC. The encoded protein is CASSLVGGRREQFS.

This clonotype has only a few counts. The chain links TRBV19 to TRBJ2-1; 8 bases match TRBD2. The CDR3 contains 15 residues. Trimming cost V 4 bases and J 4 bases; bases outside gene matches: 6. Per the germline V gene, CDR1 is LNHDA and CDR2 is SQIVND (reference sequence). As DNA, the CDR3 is TGTGCCAGTAGTAAGGCTAGCGGGTCTTACAATGAGCAGTTCTTC. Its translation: CASSKASGSYNEQFF.

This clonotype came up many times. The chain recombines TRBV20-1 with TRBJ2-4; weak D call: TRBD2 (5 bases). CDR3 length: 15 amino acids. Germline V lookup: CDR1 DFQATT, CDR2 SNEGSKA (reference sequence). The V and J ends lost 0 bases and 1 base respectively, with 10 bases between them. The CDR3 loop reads CSARDPPGAKNIQYF. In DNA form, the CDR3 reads TGCAGTGCTAGAGATCCCCCGGGGGCCAAAAACATTCAGTACTTC.

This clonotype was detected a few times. CDR3 in DNA: TGTGCCAGCAGCCAAGAAATAGCGGGACCCAGCACAGATACGCAGTATTTT. It specifies CASSQEIAGPSTDTQYF. The genes are TRBV4-2 and TRBJ2-3, with 8 bases lining up with TRBD2. Germline V gene sequence: CDR1 LGHNA, CDR2 YNFKEQ. Losses at the gene ends were 0 bases for V and 0 bases for J; bases not matched to a gene: 5. This CDR3 contains 17 residues.

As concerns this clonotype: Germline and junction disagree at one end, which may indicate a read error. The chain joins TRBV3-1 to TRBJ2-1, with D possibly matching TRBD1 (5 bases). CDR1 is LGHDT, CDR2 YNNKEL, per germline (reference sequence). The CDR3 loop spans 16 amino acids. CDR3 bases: TGTGCCAGCAGCCAGGACACCGACGGACCCTATAATGAGCAGTTCTTC. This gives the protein CASSQDTDGPYNEQFF.

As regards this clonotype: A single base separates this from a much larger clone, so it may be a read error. The CDR3 bases are TGCAGCGTTGAATGGCCTGATCTGGGGGACGAGCAGTACTTC. Translated, it gives CSVEWPDLGDEQYF. The chain has TRBV29-1 and TRBJ2-7, with D perhaps assigned TRBD1 or TRBD2 (5 bases each). Germline values: CDR1 SQVTM, CDR2 ANQGSEA. Trimming stripped 2 bases from V and 5 bases from J, with 16 bases between. CDR3 length: 14 amino acids.

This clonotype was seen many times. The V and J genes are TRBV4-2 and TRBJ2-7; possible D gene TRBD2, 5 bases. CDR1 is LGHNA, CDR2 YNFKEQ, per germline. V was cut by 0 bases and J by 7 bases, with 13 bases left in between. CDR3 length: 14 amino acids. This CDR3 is CASSQDVLSGEQYF. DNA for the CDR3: TGTGCCAGCAGCCAAGACGTGCTTTCGGGGGAGCAGTACTTC.

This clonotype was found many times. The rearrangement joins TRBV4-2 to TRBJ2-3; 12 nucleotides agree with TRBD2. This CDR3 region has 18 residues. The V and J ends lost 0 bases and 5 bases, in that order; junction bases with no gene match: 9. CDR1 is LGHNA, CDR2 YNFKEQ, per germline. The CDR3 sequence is CASSQDGLAGGRRDTQYF. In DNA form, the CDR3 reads TGTGCCAGCAGCCAAGACGGGCTAGCGGGAGGGCGGAGAGATACGCAGTATTTT.